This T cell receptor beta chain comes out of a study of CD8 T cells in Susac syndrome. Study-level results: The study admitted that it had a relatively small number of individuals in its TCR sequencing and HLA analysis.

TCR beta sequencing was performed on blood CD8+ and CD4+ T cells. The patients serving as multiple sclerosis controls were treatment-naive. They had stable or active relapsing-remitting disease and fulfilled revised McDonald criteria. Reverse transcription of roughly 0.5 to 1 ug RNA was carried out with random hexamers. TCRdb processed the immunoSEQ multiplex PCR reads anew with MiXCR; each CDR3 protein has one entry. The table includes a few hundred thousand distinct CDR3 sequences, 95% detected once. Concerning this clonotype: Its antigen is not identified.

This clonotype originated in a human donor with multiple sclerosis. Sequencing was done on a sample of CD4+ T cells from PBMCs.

The CDR3 bases are TGCGCCAGCAGCTTGGCGGTCGTGGGTACCGGCTACACCTTC. Encoded protein: CASSLAVVGTGYTF. The chain combines TRBV5-1 with TRBJ1-2; no reliable D call. The CDR3 is 14 amino acids. The V and J ends lost 0 bases and 8 bases respectively, with 14 bases between them. The germline CDR1 and CDR2 sequences are SGHRS and YFSETQ.